Presented here are 8 T cell receptor beta chains from one specimen sequenced in a study of identical twins. Via MiXCR, TCRdb re-called the 5' RACE reads, giving one row per CDR3 protein. The sample records some 560,000 distinct CDR3 sequences, over 8.5% being singletons. These sequences were also reported in another study, on yellow fever vaccine responses in identical twins.

Input material: PBMCs. The origin of the receptors is a woman aged 18-29 years in good health.

The V gene is TRBV5-1, the J gene TRBJ2-3; no reliable D call. Germline-derived CDR1 and CDR2 are SGHRS and YFSETQ. The CDR3 has 15 residues. The ends were cut back, 1 base at V and 0 bases at J, with 9 bases in the middle. This CDR3 is CASSLNIFSTDTQYF. The CDR3 DNA reads as TGCGCCAGCAGCTTGAATATTTTCAGCACAGATACGCAGTATTTT.

This clonotype was counted ten times or more. The chain couples TRBV25-1 to TRBJ2-2; a weak D match, TRBD2 (6 bases). CDR1 and CDR2 from the germline V gene are MGHDK and SYGVNS. This CDR3 contains 15 residues. Between the trimmed V and J ends, which lost 6 bases and 0 bases, there was a span of 11 bases. This CDR3 is CASSPRRANTGELFF. As DNA, the CDR3 is TGTGCCAGCAGCCCGCGGAGGGCGAACACCGGGGAGCTGTTTTTT.

This clonotype has only a few counts. This sequence joins TRBV20-1 and TRBJ1-5; 8 bases line up with TRBD1. Germline V gene sequence: CDR1 DFQATT, CDR2 SNEGSKA (reference sequence). The CDR3 covers 13 residues. V lost 6 bases and J lost 4; bases outside the gene matches: 5. The CDR3 DNA follows: TGCAGTGCCCCAGGGACAGGTAATCAGCCCCAGCATTTT. Its translation is CSAPGTGNQPQHF.

This clonotype was counted between two and nine times. This chain links TRBV20-1 with TRBJ2-7; 7 bases map to TRBD2. The germline gives CDR1 DFQATT, CDR2 SNEGSKA (reference sequence). CDR3 length: 15 residues. V gave up 1 base and J gave up 0 bases; unmatched junction bases: 6. The CDR3 sequence: CSARAFGRSSYEQYF. The CDR3 bases are TGCAGTGCTAGAGCTTTCGGGAGGAGCTCCTACGAGCAGTACTTC.

This clonotype has at least ten counts. The chain recombines TRBV5-1 with TRBJ2-1; perhaps TRBD1 as D (6 bases). The V end lost 4 bases, the J end lost 0 bases, and 11 bases lay between the germline ends. The CDR3 extends over 15 amino acids. Germline V gene lookup returns CDR1 SGHRS and CDR2 YFSETQ. For the CDR3, the DNA is TGCGCCAGCAGCCAAGGACAGAGCTCCTACAATGAGCAGTTCTTC. As protein: CASSQGQSSYNEQFF.

The table lists this clonotype with many counts. The genes are TRBV12-3 or TRBV12-4 and TRBJ2-1; 11 bases agree with TRBD1. The trim removed 8 bases at V and 5 bases at J, leaving 8 bases unmatched. The CDR3 covers 15 residues. In DNA, the CDR3 is TGTGCCAGCGTCATTGGACAGGGGGCGAACAATGAGCAGTTCTTC. The encoded protein is CASVIGQGANNEQFF.

Ten or more counts support this clonotype. This sequence joins TRBV5-1 and TRBJ2-5, with unresolved D. Between the trimmed V and J ends, which lost 2 bases and 4 bases, there was a span of 15 bases. This CDR3 comprises 15 residues. Germline V gene sequence: CDR1 SGHRS, CDR2 YFSETQ. For the CDR3, the DNA is TGCGCCAGCAGCTTTAACGGGCCCTCCCGAGAGACCCAGTACTTC. Translation gives CASSFNGPSRETQYF.

This rearrangement joins TRBV28 to TRBJ2-2, with TRBD2 as a possible D gene (6 bases). Germline lookup yields CDR1 MDHEN and CDR2 SYDVKM. This CDR3 contains 17 residues. V gave up 5 bases and J gave up 1 base, with 17 bases separating them. The CDR3 DNA sequence: TGTGCCAGCAGTAAAGCTGGGGGACTCTGGAACACCGGGGAGCTGTTTTTT. Amino acid sequence: CASSKAGGLWNTGELFF.